Listed here are 12 T cell receptor beta chains from one sample, sequenced in a study of OX40 agonist ivuxolimab in advanced cancers. Produced via immunoSEQ multiplex PCR; TCRdb's table is partial and in-frame only. The table has tens of thousands of clones, 90% to 95% seen once. The sequences come from CD4+ or CD8+ T cells sorted from blood, collected in a trial of the OX40 agonist ivuxolimab. Receptors originate from an adult with an advanced solid tumor such as melanoma, head and neck, liver or kidney cancer.

V is TRBV28 and J is TRBJ1-2, with D tentatively TRBD1 (5 bases). This CDR3 region has 14 residues. The germline gives CDR1 MDHEN, CDR2 SYDVKM. Between the trimmed V and J ends, which lost 3 bases and 4 bases, there was a span of 12 bases. CDR3 sequence (DNA): TGTGCCAGCAGTTTCTCAGGGAGGGCCTATGGCTACACCTTC. Amino acid sequence: CASSFSGRAYGYTF.

Only one count was recorded for this clone. The J gene is TRBJ2-3, the V gene TRBV29-1; the D gene is possibly TRBD2 (6 bases). Germline CDR1 is SQVTM and CDR2 is ANQGSEA. With 7 bases removed from V and 7 bases from J, the gap between germline ends came to 21 bases. CDR3 size: 14 residues. CDR3 sequence (DNA): TGCAGCGCCGGAGGGCAGGGTAGTGGAAATACGCAGTATTTT. Its translation is CSAGGQGSGNTQYF.

V and J are TRBV5-6 and TRBJ2-5; either TRBD1 or TRBD2 may supply D (7 bases each). There are 13 residues in the CDR3. Trimming removed 2 bases at V and 4 bases at J, with 9 bases between. Germline values: CDR1 SGHDT, CDR2 YYEEEE. The CDR3 nucleotides read TGTGCCAGCAGCTTCAGGGGGGGAGAGACCCAGTACTTC. Its protein is CASSFRGGETQYF.

The chain employs TRBV11-3 and TRBJ2-7; D possibly uses TRBD1 or TRBD2 (5 bases each). Per the germline V gene, CDR1 is SGHNT and CDR2 is YENEEA. This CDR3 spans 14 amino acids. V was trimmed by 5 bases and J by 2 bases, leaving 13 bases between them. The CDR3 coding sequence is TGTGCCAGCAGCCCCCGGGGCAGGCCCTACGAGCAGTACTTC. Translating gives CASSPRGRPYEQYF.

This chain links TRBV11-2 with TRBJ2-4; TRBD2 matches 10 bases. CDR3 length: 16 amino acids. V gave up 6 bases and J gave up 1 base; unmatched junction bases: 6. CDR1 and CDR2 (germline): SGHAT, FQNNGV. CDR3 amino acids: CASRNTSGIAKNIQYF. Written as DNA, the CDR3 is TGTGCCAGCAGAAATACTAGCGGGATTGCCAAAAACATTCAGTACTTC.

V usage is TRBV7-3 and J usage is TRBJ2-1; 12 bases agree with TRBD2. CDR3 size: 17 residues. With V trimmed by 5 bases and J by 6 bases, 11 bases remained unmatched. Germline assignment: CDR1 SGHTA and CDR2 FQGTGA. CDR3 amino acids: CASSTPPLAGGPNEQFF. Written as DNA, the CDR3 is TGTGCCAGCAGCACCCCCCCCCTAGCGGGAGGGCCCAATGAGCAGTTCTTC.

This rearrangement joins TRBV5-1 to TRBJ2-3; D perhaps matches TRBD2 (5 bases). CDR1 and CDR2 (germline): SGHRS, YFSETQ. The CDR3 is made up of 16 amino acids. The V and J ends lost 0 bases and 4 bases respectively, with 15 bases between them. The CDR3 region is CASSLDRRASSDTQYF. The CDR3, as DNA: TGCGCCAGCAGCTTGGATCGGCGGGCCTCATCAGATACGCAGTATTTT. The full variable domain, its missing parts supplied by reference TRBV5-1 and TRBJ2-3, is KAGVTQTPRYLIKTRGQQVTLSCSPISGHRSVSWYQQTPGQGLQFLFEYFSETQRNKGNFPGRFSGRQFSNSRSEMNVSTLELGDSALYLCASSLDRRASSDTQYFGPGTRLTVL.

This sequence joins TRBV5-1 and TRBJ2-3, with 10 bases lining up with TRBD2. The trim removed 4 bases at V and 2 bases at J, leaving 4 bases unmatched. CDR1 is SGHRS and CDR2 is YFSETQ in the germline V gene. The CDR3 is made up of 15 amino acids. CDR3 sequence: CASSISGRFTDTQYF. The CDR3 region has the DNA TGCGCCAGCAGCATTAGCGGGAGGTTCACAGATACGCAGTATTTT.

The chain employs TRBV4-1 and TRBJ2-7; 8 nucleotides match TRBD2. The V gene's germline CDR1 is MGHRA and CDR2 YSYEKL. V lost 2 bases and J lost 2; bases outside the gene matches: 8. The CDR3 totals 16 residues. Here the CDR3 reads CASSQQGLAGPYEQYF. Here the CDR3 DNA reads TGCGCCAGCAGCCAACAGGGCCTAGCGGGTCCCTACGAGCAGTACTTC.

V is TRBV4-3 and J is TRBJ2-4; perhaps TRBD1 as D (5 bases). CDR1 is LGHNA, CDR2 YSLEER, per germline. The V end was cut by 0 bases, the J end by 1 base, with 10 bases between. The CDR3 runs 16 residues. The CDR3 DNA reads TGCGCCAGCAGCCAAGAGTGGGGCTGGGCCAAAAACATTCAGTACTTC. Protein sequence: CASSQEWGWAKNIQYF.

This clone was recorded only once. The CDR3 DNA reads as TGTGCCAGCAGCCAGGCGACAGGCACAGATACGCAGTATTTT. Translating it yields CASSQATGTDTQYF. V and J are TRBV7-3 and TRBJ2-3; TRBD1 is a possible D gene (5 bases). The V end lost 5 bases, the J end lost 1 base, and 10 bases lay between the germline ends. This CDR3 has 14 amino acids. Per the germline V gene, CDR1 is SGHTA and CDR2 is FQGTGA. The complete variable domain, with remaining parts taken from reference TRBV7-3 and TRBJ2-3, reads GAGVSQTPSNKVTEKGKYVELRCDPISGHTALYWYRQSLGQGPEFLIYFQGTGAADDSGLPNDRFFAVRPEGSVSTLKIQRTERGDSAVYLCASSQATGTDTQYFGPGTRLTVL.

This chain joins TRBV28 and TRBJ2-1; 8 bases line up with TRBD2. CDR3 length equals 16 residues. CDR1 is MDHEN, CDR2 SYDVKM, per germline. Unmatched junction bases numbered 8, after V lost 4 bases and J lost 3 bases. DNA of the CDR3: TGTGCCAGCAGTTCCAATTCAGCGGGAGTCTACAATGAGCAGTTCTTC. Translated: CASSSNSAGVYNEQFF.